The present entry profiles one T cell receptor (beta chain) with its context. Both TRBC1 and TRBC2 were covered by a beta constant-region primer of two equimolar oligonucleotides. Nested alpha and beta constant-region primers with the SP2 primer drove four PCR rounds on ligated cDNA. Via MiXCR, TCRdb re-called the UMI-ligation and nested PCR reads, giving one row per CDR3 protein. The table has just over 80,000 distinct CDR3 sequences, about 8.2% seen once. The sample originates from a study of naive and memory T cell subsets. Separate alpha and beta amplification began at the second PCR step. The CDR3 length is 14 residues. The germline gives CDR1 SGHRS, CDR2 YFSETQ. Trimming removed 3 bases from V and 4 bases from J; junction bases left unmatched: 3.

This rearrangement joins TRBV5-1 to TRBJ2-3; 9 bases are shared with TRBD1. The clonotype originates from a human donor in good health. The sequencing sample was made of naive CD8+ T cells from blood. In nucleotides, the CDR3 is TGCGCCAGCAGCTCGGGACAGGGTGCAGATACGCAGTATTTT. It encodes CASSSGQGADTQYF.